A selection of T cell receptor beta chains follows, all from one sample in a study of low-dose radiotherapy and immunotherapy resistance in tumors. MiXCR, run by TCRdb on the reads, gives a single entry per CDR3 protein. The sample shows under 60,000 distinct CDR3 sequences, 33% of them seen only once. The sample in question was PBMCs, obtained after low-dose radiotherapy plus immunotherapy. The source of these receptors is a male donor with rectosigmoid adenocarcinoma. Each CDR3 is given with its conserved first and last residue. A D gene is named only where the DNA matches it firmly. A clone size is listed for some rows: how often the clone was seen (once, few, many), or a class if it is expanded.

many,TRBJ1-3,-,TRBV6-2/TRBV6-3,CASSYSLRSQAQSGNTIYF,TGTGCCAGCAGTTACTCACTCCGGAGCCAGGCCCAATCTGGAAACACCATATATTTT
few,TRBJ1-2,-,TRBV12-3/TRBV12-4,CASSGGVDGYTF,TGTGCCAGCAGCGGAGGGGTGGATGGCTACACCTTC
many,TRBJ1-3,TRBD1,TRBV18,CASSPATGVSGNTIYF,TGTGCCAGCTCACCAGCGACAGGGGTCTCTGGAAACACCATATATTTT
many,TRBJ1-1,-,TRBV5-5,CASSHRDGMNTEAFF,TGTGCCAGCAGCCACCGGGACGGAATGAACACTGAAGCTTTCTTT
-,TRBJ2-3,-,TRBV13,CASSEGAPSTDTQYF,TGTGCCAGCAGTGAAGGTGCGCCTAGCACAGATACGCAGTATTTT
many,TRBJ1-2,-,TRBV5-6,CASSLSGNYGYTF,TGTGCCAGCAGCTTGTCGGGGAACTATGGCTACACCTTC
many,TRBJ1-1,-,TRBV7-9,CASSLVSAGGTEAFF,TGTGCCAGCAGCTTAGTTTCGGCGGGGGGCACTGAAGCTTTCTTT
many,TRBJ1-1,TRBD1,TRBV6-2/TRBV6-3,CASSLQGAANTEAFF,TGTGCCAGCAGTTTACAGGGGGCGGCGAACACTGAAGCTTTCTTT
-,TRBJ1-1,-,TRBV12-3/TRBV12-4,CASSLAAGTEAFF,TGTGCCAGCAGTTTAGCGGCGGGTACTGAAGCTTTCTTT
many,TRBJ1-6,-,TRBV20-1,CSALPGRGNSPLHF,TGCAGTGCCCTCCCAGGGCGTGGTAATTCACCCCTCCACTTT
many,TRBJ2-7,-,TRBV6-5,CASSLGHSYEQYF,TGTGCCAGCAGTCTCGGGCACTCCTACGAGCAGTACTTC
-,TRBJ1-5,-,TRBV6-2/TRBV6-3,CASSYSMVSPQHF,TGTGCCAGCAGTTACTCGATGGTGTCGCCCCAGCATTTT
many,TRBJ2-2,TRBD2,TRBV6-6,CATTGGSTGELFF,TGTGCCACTACGGGGGGTTCCACCGGGGAGCTGTTTTTT
many,TRBJ2-2,-,TRBV20-1,CSARGTQITGELFF,TGCAGTGCTAGAGGAACACAGATCACCGGGGAGCTGTTTTTT
-,TRBJ2-4,TRBD2,TRBV5-1,CASSFTSGANIQYF,TGCGCCAGCAGCTTTACTAGCGGGGCAAACATTCAGTACTTC
few,TRBJ2-1,TRBD2,TRBV20-1,CSAGSGRGPEQFF,TGCAGTGCTGGTAGCGGGAGAGGCCCTGAGCAGTTCTTC
many,TRBJ2-2,-,TRBV6-4,CASSESDTGELFF,TGTGCCAGCAGTGAATCAGACACCGGGGAGCTGTTTTTT
-,TRBJ2-4,-,TRBV18,CASSPVRSSEKNIQYF,TGTGCCAGCTCACCGGTCAGGTCTAGCGAAAAAAACATTCAGTACTTC
once,TRBJ1-6,TRBD1,TRBV10-1,CASSPGQGGDSPLHF,TGCGCCAGCAGTCCCGGACAGGGAGGCGATTCACCCCTCCACTTT
-,TRBJ2-5,-,TRBV14,CASSLLRETQYF,TGTGCCAGCAGCCTCCTGAGGGAGACCCAGTACTTC
many,TRBJ2-2,TRBD1,TRBV12-3/TRBV12-4,CASSPTSRTGKAGELFF,TGTGCCAGCAGTCCCACCTCCCGGACAGGGAAGGCCGGGGAGCTGTTTTTT
many,TRBJ2-7,-,TRBV7-2,CASSLSGLYEQYF,TGTGCCAGCAGCTTATCAGGGCTCTACGAGCAGTACTTC
many,TRBJ2-7,TRBD1,TRBV18,CASSPPGTASYEQYF,TGTGCCAGCTCACCACCTGGGACAGCTTCCTACGAGCAGTACTTC
-,TRBJ2-3,-,TRBV7-9,CASSLLVADTQYF,TGTGCCAGCAGCTTACTAGTTGCAGATACGCAGTATTTT
many,TRBJ1-5,TRBD1,TRBV29-1,CSVRDREYQPQHF,TGCAGCGTCCGGGACAGGGAGTATCAGCCCCAGCATTTT
-,TRBJ2-1,-,TRBV27,CASSLSRRHEQFF,TGTGCCAGCAGTTTATCTAGGAGGCATGAGCAGTTCTTC
-,TRBJ2-3,TRBD1,TRBV6-1,CASPTGESTDTQYF,TGTGCCAGTCCGACAGGGGAGAGCACTGATACGCAGTATTTT
many,TRBJ1-5,-,TRBV2,CASRPDIGNQPQHF,TGTGCCAGCAGACCCGACATCGGCAATCAGCCCCAGCATTTT
-,TRBJ1-5,-,TRBV12-3/TRBV12-4,CASSSGGAGNQPQHF,TGTGCCAGCAGCTCTGGGGGCGCAGGCAATCAGCCCCAGCATTTT
-,TRBJ2-2,TRBD1,TRBV30,CAWTVTTGAPTGELFF,TGTGCCTGGACCGTAACGACAGGGGCTCCCACCGGGGAGCTGTTTTTT
-,TRBJ2-1,-,TRBV28,CASSPPRGAYYNEQFF,TGTGCCAGCAGTCCGCCCCGGGGGGCGTACTACAATGAGCAGTTCTTC
many,TRBJ1-3,-,TRBV28,CASSAFVGPSGNTIYF,TGTGCCAGCAGCGCTTTCGTGGGTCCCTCTGGAAACACCATATATTTT
many,TRBJ2-3,-,TRBV12-3/TRBV12-4,CATKASTDTQYF,TGTGCCACCAAGGCAAGCACAGATACGCAGTATTTT
many,TRBJ2-7,-,TRBV28,CASSPGFLYEQYF,TGTGCCAGCAGCCCGGGATTTCTCTACGAGCAGTACTTC
many,TRBJ1-1,-,TRBV6-2/TRBV6-3,CASRGHLMNTEAFF,TGTGCCAGCAGGGGACACCTAATGAACACTGAAGCTTTCTTT
many,TRBJ2-5,TRBD2,TRBV11-2,CASSSRRSGGSETQYF,TGTGCCAGCAGCTCCCGACGTAGCGGGGGATCAGAGACCCAGTACTTC
many,TRBJ2-2,TRBD1,TRBV2,CASSPRGQGTGELFF,TGTGCCAGCAGTCCCAGGGGGCAGGGCACCGGGGAGCTGTTTTTT
many,TRBJ2-3,TRBD2,TRBV19,CASSTPGLAYTDTQYF,TGTGCCAGTAGTACACCGGGACTAGCCTACACAGATACGCAGTATTTT
many,TRBJ2-7,-,TRBV7-2,CASTSRVTSYEQYF,TGTGCCAGCACATCAAGGGTTACCAGTTACGAGCAGTACTTC
few,TRBJ2-1,-,TRBV30,CAWSLSGEQFF,TGTGCCTGGAGTCTCTCCGGTGAGCAGTTCTTC
many,TRBJ2-4,-,TRBV18,CASSPGRGLVDIQYF,TGTGCCAGCTCACCCGGGCGCGGTCTAGTCGACATTCAGTACTTC
many,TRBJ2-5,-,TRBV2,CASNPTQTQYF,TGTGCCAGCAACCCGACACAGACCCAGTACTTC
many,TRBJ2-6,-,TRBV12-3/TRBV12-4,CASTSSGVLTF,TGTGCCAGCACCTCCTCAGGCGTCCTGACTTTC
many,TRBJ2-5,-,TRBV18,CASSPGGEETQYF,TGTGCCAGCTCACCAGGAGGGGAAGAGACCCAGTACTTC
many,TRBJ2-7,-,TRBV7-2,CASSFGLRTYEQYF,TGTGCCAGCAGCTTCGGGCTGCGGACCTACGAGCAGTACTTC
many,TRBJ1-2,-,TRBV6-2/TRBV6-3,CASSYPDPGNPYGYTF,TGTGCCAGCAGTTACCCGGATCCGGGAAACCCCTATGGCTACACCTTC
many,TRBJ1-2,-,TRBV4-3,CASSQTDSRKGYTF,TGCGCCAGCAGCCAAACAGACTCTCGTAAGGGCTACACCTTC
-,TRBJ2-1,-,TRBV11-2,CASSLSQGIVYNEQFF,TGTGCCAGCAGCTTGTCGCAGGGAATAGTATACAATGAGCAGTTCTTC
few,TRBJ1-2,-,TRBV12-3/TRBV12-4,CASSDREGTPQTNYGYTF,TGTGCCAGCAGTGACCGCGAGGGGACGCCCCAAACAAACTATGGCTACACCTTC
many,TRBJ2-3,TRBD1,TRBV4-3,CASSQTRAGQGVGDTQYF,TGCGCCAGCAGCCAGACACGGGCGGGACAGGGGGTGGGTGATACGCAGTATTTT
many,TRBJ2-4,TRBD1,TRBV11-2,CASSPLRGSGGIQYF,TGTGCCAGCAGCCCTCTCAGGGGGAGCGGCGGCATTCAGTACTTC
many,TRBJ1-5,TRBD1,TRBV28,CASSLGRQGARNQPQHF,TGTGCCAGCAGTTTAGGTAGACAGGGGGCTCGCAATCAGCCCCAGCATTTT
many,TRBJ1-2,TRBD1,TRBV4-1,CASRPGQEVNYGYTF,TGCGCCAGCAGGCCTGGACAGGAGGTTAACTATGGCTACACCTTC
many,TRBJ2-2,-,TRBV3-1,CASSHPPGLNTGELFF,TGTGCCAGCAGCCATCCACCGGGCCTGAACACCGGGGAGCTGTTTTTT
-,TRBJ2-1,-,TRBV6-6,CASSLALEQFF,TGTGCCAGCAGCCTGGCCCTTGAGCAGTTCTTC
-,TRBJ1-5,TRBD1,TRBV28,CASRPTDREGQPQHF,TGTGCCAGCAGGCCCACGGACAGGGAAGGCCAGCCCCAGCATTTT
-,TRBJ2-3,TRBD2,TRBV12-3/TRBV12-4,CASSPGETSGGAGPRTDTQYF,TGTGCCAGCAGTCCGGGGGAAACTAGCGGGGGTGCGGGTCCACGCACAGATACGCAGTATTTT